These 2 T cell receptor beta chains came from one sample sequenced in a study of T-cell memory formation after mild COVID-19. From the 5' RACE reads, TCRdb called clonotypes with MiXCR, one entry per CDR3 protein. There are hundreds of thousands of distinct CDR3 sequences in the sample; more than 20% occur only once, and roughly 13% lies in the top ten. Sequencing was carried out using PBMCs or a T cell subset sorted from them (not recorded which). The receptors here all came from an adult woman who had mild COVID-19 (a few samples of this study predate the infection). Cell type and time point are not known.

The genes are TRBV4-3 and TRBJ2-1; 7 bases map to TRBD2. Germline V lookup: CDR1 LGHNA, CDR2 YSLEER. The CDR3 runs to 14 residues. Trimming cost V 4 bases and J 5 bases; bases outside gene matches: 5. CDR3 amino acids: CASSRRRGNNEQFF. CDR3 DNA sequence: TGCGCCAGCAGCCGTAGGCGGGGGAACAATGAGCAGTTCTTC.

The sample holds many counts of this clonotype. The chain joins TRBV29-1 to TRBJ1-2, with D unclear. The germline V gene encodes CDR1 SQVTM and CDR2 ANQGSEA. The CDR3 length is 15 residues. V was cut by 3 bases and J by 7 bases, with 21 bases left in between. CDR3 sequence reads: CSVDDPGPSNSGYTF. CDR3 bases: TGCAGCGTTGATGATCCTGGGCCTTCGAATAGTGGCTACACCTTC.